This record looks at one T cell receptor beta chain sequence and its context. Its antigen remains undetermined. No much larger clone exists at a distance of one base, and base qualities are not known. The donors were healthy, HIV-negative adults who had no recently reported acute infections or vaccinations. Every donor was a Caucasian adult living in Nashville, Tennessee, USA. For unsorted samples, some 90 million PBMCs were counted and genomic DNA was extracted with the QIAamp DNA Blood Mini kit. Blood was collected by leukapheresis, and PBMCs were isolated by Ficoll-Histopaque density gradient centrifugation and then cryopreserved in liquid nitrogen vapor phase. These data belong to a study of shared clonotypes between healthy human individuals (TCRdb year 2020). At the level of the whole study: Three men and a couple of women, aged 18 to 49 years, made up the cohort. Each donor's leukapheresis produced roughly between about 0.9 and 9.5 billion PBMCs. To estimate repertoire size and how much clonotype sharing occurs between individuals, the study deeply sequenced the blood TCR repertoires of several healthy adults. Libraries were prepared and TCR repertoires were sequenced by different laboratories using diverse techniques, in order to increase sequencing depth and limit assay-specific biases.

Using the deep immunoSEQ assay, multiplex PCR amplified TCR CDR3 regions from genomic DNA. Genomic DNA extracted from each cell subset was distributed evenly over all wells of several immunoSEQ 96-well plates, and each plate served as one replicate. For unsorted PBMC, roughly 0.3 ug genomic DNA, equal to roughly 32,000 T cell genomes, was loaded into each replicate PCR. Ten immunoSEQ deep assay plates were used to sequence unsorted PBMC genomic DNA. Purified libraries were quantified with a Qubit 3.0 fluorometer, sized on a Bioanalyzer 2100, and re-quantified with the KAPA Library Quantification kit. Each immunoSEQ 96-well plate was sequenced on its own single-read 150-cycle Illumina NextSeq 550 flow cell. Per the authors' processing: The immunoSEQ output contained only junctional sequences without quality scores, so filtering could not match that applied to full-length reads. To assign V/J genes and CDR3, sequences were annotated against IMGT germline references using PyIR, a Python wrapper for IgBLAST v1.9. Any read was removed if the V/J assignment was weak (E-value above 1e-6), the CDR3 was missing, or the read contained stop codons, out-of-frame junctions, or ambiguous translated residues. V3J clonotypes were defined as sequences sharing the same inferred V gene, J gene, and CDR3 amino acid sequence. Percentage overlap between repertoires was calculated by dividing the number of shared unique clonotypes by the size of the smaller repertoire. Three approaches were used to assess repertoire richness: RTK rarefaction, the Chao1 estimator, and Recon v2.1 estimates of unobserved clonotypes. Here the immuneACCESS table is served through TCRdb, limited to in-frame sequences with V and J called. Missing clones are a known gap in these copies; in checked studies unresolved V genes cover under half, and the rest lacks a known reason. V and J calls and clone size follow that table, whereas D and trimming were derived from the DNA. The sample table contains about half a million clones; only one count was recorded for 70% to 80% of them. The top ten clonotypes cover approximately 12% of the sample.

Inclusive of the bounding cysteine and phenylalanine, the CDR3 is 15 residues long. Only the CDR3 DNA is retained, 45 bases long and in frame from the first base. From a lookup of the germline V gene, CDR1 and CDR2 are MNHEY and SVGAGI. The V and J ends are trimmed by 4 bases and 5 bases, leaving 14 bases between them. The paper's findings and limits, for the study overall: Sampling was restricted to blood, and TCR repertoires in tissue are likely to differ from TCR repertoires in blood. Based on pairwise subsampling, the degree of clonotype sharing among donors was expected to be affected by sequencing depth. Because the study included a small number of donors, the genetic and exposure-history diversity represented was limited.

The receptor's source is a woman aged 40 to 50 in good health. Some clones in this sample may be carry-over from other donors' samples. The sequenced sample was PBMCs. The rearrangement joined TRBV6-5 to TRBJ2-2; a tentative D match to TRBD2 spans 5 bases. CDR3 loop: CASSFMLGGTGELFF. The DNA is TGTGCCAGCAGTTTTATGTTAGGCGGGACCGGGGAGCTGTTTTTT.